A single sample is the source of the 2 T cell receptor beta chains below, sequenced in a study of CD8+CD57+ T cells in acquired aplastic anemia. Genomic DNA, the template, was used for profiling of the TCR beta VDJ and CDR3. TCRdb itself ran the reads through MiXCR, one entry per CDR3 protein. This repertoire shows some 220,000 distinct CDR3 sequences, 34% found once; its top ten account for around 1.1%. Sequencing was done on a sample of sorted CD4+, CD8+, or CD8+CD57+ T cells (not recorded which) from PBMCs. The receptors originated from a human donor in good health, serving as a control.

This clonotype was detected ten times or more. V and J are TRBV20-1 and TRBJ1-5; D gene unclear. This CDR3 spans 12 amino acids. From germline, CDR1 is DFQATT and CDR2 SNEGSKA (reference sequence). V dropped 3 bases and J dropped 1 base, with 4 bases sitting between them. CDR3 residues: CSASSSNQPQHF. CDR3 nucleotide sequence: TGCAGTGCTAGTAGCAGCAATCAGCCCCAGCATTTT.

A word on this clonotype: A single base separates this from a much larger clone, so it may be a read error. The chain employs TRBV3-1 and TRBJ1-2; 10 bases are shared with TRBD1. The CDR3 spans 17 residues. Germline CDR1 and CDR2: LGHDT and YNNKEL (reference sequence). CDR3 bases: TGTGCCAGCAGCCAAGATGGGACAGGGGTGAATTACTATGGCCACACCTTC. Protein: CASSQDGTGVNYYGHTF.